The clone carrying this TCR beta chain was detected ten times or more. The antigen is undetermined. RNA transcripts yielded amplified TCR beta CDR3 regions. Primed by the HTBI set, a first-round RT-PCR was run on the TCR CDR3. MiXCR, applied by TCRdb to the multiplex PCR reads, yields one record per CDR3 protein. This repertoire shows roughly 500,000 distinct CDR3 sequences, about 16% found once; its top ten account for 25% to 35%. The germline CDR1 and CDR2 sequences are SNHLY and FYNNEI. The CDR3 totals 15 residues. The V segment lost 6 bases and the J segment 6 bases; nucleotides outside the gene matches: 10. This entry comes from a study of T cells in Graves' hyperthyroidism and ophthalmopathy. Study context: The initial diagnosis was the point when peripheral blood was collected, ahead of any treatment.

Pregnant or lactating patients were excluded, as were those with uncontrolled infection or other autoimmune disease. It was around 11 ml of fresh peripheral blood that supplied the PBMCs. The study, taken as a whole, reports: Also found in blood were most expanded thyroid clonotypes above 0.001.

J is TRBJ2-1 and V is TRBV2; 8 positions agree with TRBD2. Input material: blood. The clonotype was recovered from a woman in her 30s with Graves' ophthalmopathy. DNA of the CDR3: TGTGCCAGCAGCCGCATGGGGAGCGGGAGCAATGAGCAGTTCTTC. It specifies CASSRMGSGSNEQFF.